This TCR beta chain came from a study of blood T cell repertoires in COVID-19. Across the study: The United States, Italy and Spain were the sources of the acute and convalescent COVID-19 samples. Nucleic acid was either cDNA or gDNA, and it came from T cells, B-cell-depleted T cells, or PBMCs.

Germline V gene lookup returns CDR1 MNHNY and CDR2 SVGAGI (reference sequence). Trimming took 0 bases from V and 7 from J, leaving 9 bases between them. The CDR3 has 14 residues. Authors' analysis steps: From reference gene primer amplification, estimates of nucleated cell counts were derived. Clones were sequenced by immunoSEQ multiplex PCR, and TCRdb holds only the in-frame ones, with some missing. The V and J calls and clone size were taken over from that table, and D and trimming were inferred from the DNA. The sample has approximately 44,000 clones, roughly nine tenths seen once. Seattle patients were enrolled during active infection and followed longitudinally.

The chain links TRBV6-6 to TRBJ1-4; D may be TRBD1 (6 bases). This receptor was taken from a man aged 50-60 years with COVID-19, enrolled during active disease. The sequenced sample consisted of peripheral blood. CDR3 in DNA: TGTGCCAGCAGTTACTCGGGCAGGGGTGAAAAACTGTTTTTT. Protein: CASSYSGRGEKLFF.